A selection of T cell receptor beta chains follows, all from one sample in a study of cytomegalovirus exposure and HLA in healthy donors. Sequencing used immunoSEQ multiplex PCR; TCRdb keeps in-frame clones, though not all of them. Altogether 120,000 or so clones are present, roughly 80% being singletons, with the ten largest covering 0.95% to 1.5%. The sequenced material came from PBMCs. These receptors all come from a female donor in good health and CMV-seronegative. Both conserved end residues are part of each CDR3. Fields, in order: CDR3 protein, V gene, D gene. A D gene is named only where the DNA matches it firmly.

cdr3_aa: CASSDRMNTEAFF; v_call: TRBV7-3; d_call: -
cdr3_aa: CASNRDRQETQYF; v_call: TRBV2; d_call: TRBD1
cdr3_aa: CASRPGNTGELFF; v_call: TRBV7-3; d_call: -
cdr3_aa: CASSAPGLSYEQYF; v_call: TRBV19; d_call: -
cdr3_aa: CASSGDTQETQYF; v_call: TRBV6-1; d_call: -
cdr3_aa: CASSEAGTGLETQYF; v_call: TRBV6-1; d_call: TRBD1
cdr3_aa: CASSIADSVWEPQHF; v_call: TRBV19; d_call: -
cdr3_aa: CASSPELSSYGYTF; v_call: TRBV2; d_call: -
cdr3_aa: CSVGPGGTRQFF; v_call: TRBV29-1; d_call: TRBD2
cdr3_aa: CASSPDRVTGNTIYF; v_call: TRBV11-2; d_call: TRBD1
cdr3_aa: CASSLESGTSNTGELFF; v_call: TRBV7-9; d_call: -
cdr3_aa: CASSQLAGSDTQYF; v_call: TRBV28; d_call: TRBD2
cdr3_aa: CASSARAGTDTQYF; v_call: TRBV6-1; d_call: -
cdr3_aa: CASSYNKGTEAFF; v_call: TRBV6-5; d_call: -
cdr3_aa: CASSSYPGETQYF; v_call: TRBV6-6; d_call: -